Here is one T cell receptor beta chain with its context. Its antigen remains unidentified. Overall study findings and caveats: The TCR gene usage of tumor memory CD4+ T cells clustered together with blood and lymph node memory CD4+ cells and with lymph node naive CD4+ cells.

The CDR3 length is 16 residues. Trimming at V came to 0 bases and at J to 6 bases, leaving 4 bases not matched to a gene. In germline, CDR1 is MGHRA, CDR2 YSYEKL. MiXCR, run by TCRdb on the 5' RACE reads, gives a single entry per CDR3 protein. The data contain approximately 5,700 distinct CDR3 sequences, around 34% of them seen just once; the ten biggest clones take up around 5.5%. The TCR comes from a female donor with breast cancer. The chain links TRBV4-1 to TRBJ2-1; 11 bases match TRBD2. Sequenced material: naive CD4+ T cells sorted from a lymph node. Stated subset: naive CD4+ T cells, CD4+CD45RA+CD25-. The CDR3 protein is CASSQDRTSGLNEQFF. CDR3 DNA: TGCGCCAGCAGCCAAGATCGGACTAGCGGGCTCAATGAGCAGTTCTTC.